This T cell receptor beta chain originates from a study of tumor-infiltrating lymphocytes in primary liver carcinoma. Study as a whole: Those sampled were patients whose primary liver carcinoma was treated by surgical resection. Ages ranged from 30 to 69, with HCC or mixed HCC-cholangiocarcinoma. Productive TCRbeta reads per sample were roughly 3.5 to 8 million, not differing by tissue.

Study-wide results and limits: The top-250-clone fraction was significantly higher in tumors than in blood (p = 0.039).

As to this clonotype: The antigen remains undetermined. A read error may explain this, as a much larger clone is one base away.

Unsorted whole blood supplied the blood RNA, and germline DNA was isolated too. Looked up from germline, CDR1 is MNHEY and CDR2 is SVGAGI. V dropped 2 bases and J dropped 1; count of bases not matched to a gene: 5. This CDR3 is built from 16 residues. TCR beta cDNA was made from approximately 500 ng total RNA with a constant-region primer. Three nested multiplex PCR rounds, a slightly modified ARM-PCR, produced the libraries for TCR beta. TRBV1-TRBV30 forward primers and a C-beta reverse primer were used in the first two PCR rounds, which each ran for 9 to 10 cycles. Via MiXCR, TCRdb re-called the multiplex PCR reads, giving one row per CDR3 protein. The table has approximately 310,000 distinct CDR3 sequences, 55% to 65% seen once.

This TCR derives from a man in his forties or fifties with primary liver carcinoma and hepatitis B virus infection. V usage is TRBV6-5 and J usage is TRBJ1-2; TRBD1 matches at 9 bases. Sequencing used peripheral blood. The CDR3 sequence is CASSYRGTGSNYGYTF. The CDR3, as DNA: TGTGCCAGCAGTTACCGGGGGACAGGGAGTAACTATGGCTACACCTTC.